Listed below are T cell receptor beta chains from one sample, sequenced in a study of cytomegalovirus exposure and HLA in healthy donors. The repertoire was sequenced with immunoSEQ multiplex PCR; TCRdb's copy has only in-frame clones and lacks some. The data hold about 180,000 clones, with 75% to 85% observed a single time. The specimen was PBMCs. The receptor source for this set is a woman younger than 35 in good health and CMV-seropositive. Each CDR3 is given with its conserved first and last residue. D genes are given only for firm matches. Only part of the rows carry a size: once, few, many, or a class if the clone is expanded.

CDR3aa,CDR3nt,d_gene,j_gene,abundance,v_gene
CASSRDRLAETQYF,TGTGCCAGTAGTCGGGACAGGTTAGCAGAGACCCAGTACTTC,TRBD1,TRBJ2-5,once,TRBV19
CASSQGMDRGLKNEQFF,TGCGCCAGCAGCCAAGGAATGGACAGGGGGCTAAAGAATGAGCAGTTCTTC,TRBD1,TRBJ2-1,-,TRBV4-3
CASSHDRLSEKLFF,TGTGCCAGCAGCCACGACAGGTTATCTGAAAAACTGTTTTTT,-,TRBJ1-4,few,TRBV7-8
CASSEIPPQGDTQYF,TGTGCCAGCAGTGAAATTCCTCCTCAGGGAGATACGCAGTATTTT,-,TRBJ2-3,-,TRBV6-1
CSVEVVLAGYEQFF,TGCAGCGTTGAAGTGGTTCTAGCGGGGTATGAGCAGTTCTTC,TRBD2,TRBJ2-1,-,TRBV29-1
CASSIPLQIYSGYTF,TGTGCCAGTAGTATCCCTCTACAGATCTATTCTGGCTACACCTTC,-,TRBJ1-2,-,TRBV19
CASRAGTAVRKLFF,TGTGCCAGCAGGGCCGGGACAGCCGTCCGGAAACTGTTTTTT,TRBD1,TRBJ1-4,-,TRBV2
CASSPGSLAADEQFF,TGTGCTAGCAGCCCCGGGTCTCTCGCCGCCGATGAGCAGTTCTTC,-,TRBJ2-1,-,TRBV7-7
CASSLGVQASTGELFF,TGTGCCAGCAGCTTAGGCGTTCAGGCCAGTACCGGGGAGCTGTTTTTT,-,TRBJ2-2,once,TRBV11-2
CASILAGGHEQFF,TGTGCCAGCATTTTAGCGGGGGGGCATGAGCAGTTCTTC,TRBD2,TRBJ2-1,-,TRBV2
CASSQVGSGNTIYF,TGTGCCAGCAGCCAAGTCGGGTCTGGAAACACCATATATTTT,-,TRBJ1-3,-,TRBV4-2
CASSPPQGQGRSYEQYF,TGTGCCAGCAGTCCTCCTCAGGGACAGGGGCGTTCCTACGAGCAGTACTTC,TRBD1,TRBJ2-7,-,TRBV28
CASSQDQGRNTIYF,TGCGCCAGCAGCCAAGACCAGGGTCGGAACACCATATATTTT,-,TRBJ1-3,-,TRBV4-3
CAWTSGLAETQYF,TGTGCCTGGACGAGCGGACTAGCGGAGACCCAGTACTTC,TRBD2,TRBJ2-5,-,TRBV30
CASSFFRGRAYNSPLHF,TGTGCCAGCAGCTTTTTCAGGGGACGCGCCTATAATTCACCCCTCCACTTT,-,TRBJ1-6,-,TRBV7-6
CASSTVTGGLSTNSPLHF,TGCGCCAGCAGCACAGTAACAGGGGGCCTAAGTACTAATTCACCCCTCCACTTT,TRBD1,TRBJ1-6,-,TRBV10-2
CASSSLPGTGESPLHF,TGTGCCAGCAGCTCACTTCCGGGGACAGGGGAATCACCCCTCCACTTT,TRBD1,TRBJ1-6,-,TRBV28
CASSLGPGNYGYTF,TGTGCCAGCAGCTTAGGTCCAGGGAACTATGGCTACACCTTC,-,TRBJ1-2,once,TRBV13
CASRNQGSSNQPQHF,TGTGCCAGCAGGAACCAGGGGAGTAGCAATCAGCCCCAGCATTTT,-,TRBJ1-5,-,TRBV28
CASSYRVGGNEQFF,TGTGCCAGCAGTTACCGGGTCGGTGGGAATGAGCAGTTCTTC,-,TRBJ2-1,-,TRBV27
CASRGQRSSYEQYF,TGTGCCAGTAGGGGACAGCGAAGCTCCTACGAGCAGTACTTC,TRBD1,TRBJ2-7,-,TRBV19
CASSLGATNTGELFF,TGTGCCAGCAGCTTAGGGGCCACGAACACCGGGGAGCTGTTTTTT,-,TRBJ2-2,few,TRBV7-9
CASSLVQVASGNTIYF,TGTGCCAGCAGCTTAGTTCAGGTTGCCTCTGGAAACACCATATATTTT,-,TRBJ1-3,-,TRBV7-9
CASSLTRQGGNQPQHF,TGTGCCAGCAGCTTGACCCGACAGGGGGGGAATCAGCCCCAGCATTTT,TRBD1,TRBJ1-5,-,TRBV7-9
CATSSGGEKLFF,TGTGCCACCAGCAGCGGAGGGGAAAAACTGTTTTTT,-,TRBJ1-4,-,TRBV15
CASGSGPATNEKLFF,TGTGCCAGCGGCTCAGGGCCCGCAACTAATGAAAAACTGTTTTTT,-,TRBJ1-4,once,TRBV6-5
CASSLAEKGGTEAFF,TGTGCCAGCAGCTTAGCCGAGAAAGGGGGCACTGAAGCTTTCTTT,-,TRBJ1-1,-,TRBV13
CASSYGRGGVGETQYF,TGTGCCAGCAGTTACGGGCGGGGTGGAGTTGGGGAGACCCAGTACTTC,-,TRBJ2-5,few,TRBV6-5
CASSLNSNTGELFF,TGTGCCAGCAGCCTCAACAGCAACACCGGGGAGCTGTTTTTT,-,TRBJ2-2,-,TRBV7-2
CASSSGGTDTQYF,TGTGCCAGCAGCTCCGGAGGCACAGATACGCAGTATTTT,-,TRBJ2-3,-,TRBV11-3
CASSVHYEQYF,TGTGCCAGCAGTGTTCACTACGAGCAGTACTTC,-,TRBJ2-7,-,TRBV28
CASSDPSIEANVLTF,TGTGCCAGCAGTGACCCTAGCATTGAGGCCAACGTCCTGACTTTC,-,TRBJ2-6,-,TRBV2
CASSLSERAEAFF,TGTGCCAGCAGTTTATCCGAGCGCGCTGAAGCTTTCTTT,-,TRBJ1-1,once,TRBV27
CASSLGNAGTINEKLFF,TGCGCCAGCAGCTTGGGTAACGCAGGGACTATTAATGAAAAACTGTTTTTT,-,TRBJ1-4,-,TRBV5-1
CASSEVLSVSETPDF,TGTGCCAGCAGTGAAGTATTATCGGTTTCGGAGACCCCCGACTTC,-,TRBJ2-7,once,TRBV6-1
CASNRDRVGGYTF,TGTGCCAGCAACCGGGACAGAGTGGGGGGCTACACCTTC,TRBD1,TRBJ1-2,-,TRBV13
CAISVTDTEAFF,TGTGCCATCAGTGTAACAGACACTGAAGCTTTCTTT,-,TRBJ1-1,few,TRBV10-3
CASSPTDRFGPLHF,TGTGCCAGCAGTCCGACCGACAGGTTCGGGCCCCTCCACTTT,-,TRBJ1-6,once,TRBV6-1
CASSQPGQGRYGYTF,TGTGCCAGCAGCCAACCTGGACAGGGGCGCTATGGCTACACCTTC,TRBD1,TRBJ1-2,-,TRBV4-2
CASSITGVYEQYF,TGTGCCAGTAGTATTACAGGGGTTTACGAGCAGTACTTC,TRBD1,TRBJ2-7,-,TRBV19
CASSPSGSSGGYTF,TGTGCCAGCAGCCCCTCCGGGAGCTCCGGGGGCTACACCTTC,-,TRBJ1-2,few,TRBV9
CASSERGGQGYGYTF,TGTGCCAGCAGTGAACGAGGGGGACAGGGCTATGGCTACACCTTC,TRBD1,TRBJ1-2,-,TRBV6-1
CASSPAARGGPLGGELFF,TGTGCCAGCAGTCCAGCAGCCCGGGGAGGACCACTGGGCGGGGAGCTGTTTTTT,-,TRBJ2-2,few,TRBV4-2
CASSLGPEELFF,TGTGCCAGCAGCTTGGGGCCCGAGGAGCTGTTTTTT,-,TRBJ2-2,-,TRBV7-2
CASSKNSGSTYEQYF,TGTGCCAGCAGTAAAAACTCCGGGAGTACCTACGAGCAGTACTTC,-,TRBJ2-7,once,TRBV6-5
CASSSGQGRNEQFF,TGTGCCAGCAGTTCCGGACAGGGGAGAAATGAGCAGTTCTTC,TRBD1,TRBJ2-1,-,TRBV7-9
CASSGMAGYGYTF,TGTGCCAGCAGTGGTATGGCGGGCTATGGCTACACCTTC,-,TRBJ1-2,-,TRBV2
CASSASAGGLGEQYF,TGTGCCAGCAGTGCTTCAGCGGGGGGGCTGGGGGAGCAGTACTTC,TRBD2,TRBJ2-5,-,TRBV6-1
CASSQGGAGNTIYF,TGCGCCAGCAGCCAAGGGGGAGCTGGAAACACCATATATTTT,-,TRBJ1-3,-,TRBV4-3